Included here is one TCR beta chain sequence, with context. The germline V gene has CDR1 SGHTA and CDR2 FQGNSA. This CDR3 contains 15 residues. V lost 4 bases to trimming and J lost 1 base; unmatched junction nucleotides: 6. This entry belongs to a study of blood T cells in healthy people across ages. Study-wide context: The template switching approach captured approximately one barcoded beta molecule for every two T cells.

PCR was performed a second time for roughly 7 to 11 cycles using a sample-barcoded 5' primer and a J-beta primer mix. MiXCR, applied by TCRdb to the 5' RACE reads, yields one record per CDR3 protein. The profile shows about 1.8 million distinct CDR3 sequences, roughly 49% of them singletons. Sequenced input: blood. The chain has TRBV7-2 and TRBJ2-7; 8 nucleotides line up with TRBD1. The sequence was collected from a woman in her forties in good health. CDR3 in DNA: TGTGCCAGCAGCTCCCCGGACAGGGCATCCTACGAGCAGTACTTC. Its translation is CASSSPDRASYEQYF.